These 32 T cell receptor beta chains originate from one sample sequenced in a study of blood T cell repertoires in COVID-19. The protocol was immunoSEQ multiplex PCR, while the TCRdb copy is restricted to in-frame clones and leaves out a portion. The table lists 89,000 or so clones, roughly 86% of them singletons, with about 8% in the top ten. The sequenced material came from peripheral blood. Receptors originate from a man aged 50 to 60 with active COVID-19.

This clone appeared a few times. The chain recombines TRBV6-2 or TRBV6-3 with TRBJ2-1; tentative D call: TRBD1 (6 bases). This CDR3 has 15 amino acids. V shed 5 bases and J shed 4 bases, with 15 bases lying between them. Germline V CDR1 and CDR2: MNHEY, SVGEGT. The CDR3 loop is CASSPLDRIYNEQFF. As DNA, the CDR3 is TGTGCCAGCAGTCCCCTCGACAGGATATACAATGAGCAGTTCTTC.

V is TRBV4-1 and J is TRBJ2-1; 7 bases fit TRBD2. Trimming took 4 bases from V and 6 from J; bases not matched to a gene: 15. Per the germline V gene, CDR1 is MGHRA and CDR2 is YSYEKL. This CDR3 spans 17 amino acids. This CDR3 reads CASSREGTSALSNEQFF. The DNA of the CDR3 is TGCGCCAGCAGCCGAGAGGGTACTAGCGCTCTCTCCAATGAGCAGTTCTTC.

This chain links TRBV27 with TRBJ2-1, with D perhaps matching TRBD2 (6 bases). The V gene's germline CDR1 is MNHEY and CDR2 SMNVEV (reference sequence). CDR3 size: 15 residues. The V end was cut by 7 bases, the J end by 9 bases, with 22 bases between. The CDR3 loop is CASTRPGLAGFEQFF. The CDR3 DNA follows: TGTGCCAGCACCCGGCCGGGACTGGCGGGATTTGAGCAGTTCTTC.

This rearrangement joins TRBV7-3 to TRBJ2-1; no clear D gene. The germline V and J ends were trimmed by 1 base and 5 bases, with 6 bases remaining between them. The germline V gene has CDR1 SGHTA and CDR2 FQGTGA. This CDR3 region has 13 residues. CDR3 in amino acids: CASSLMTDNEQFF. The CDR3 DNA is TGTGCCAGCAGCTTAATGACTGACAATGAGCAGTTCTTC.

This clone occurred a few times. This chain connects TRBV2 to TRBJ2-7, with 9 positions matching TRBD1. The V segment lost 6 bases and the J segment 2 bases; nucleotides outside the gene matches: 8. This CDR3 has 15 residues. Germline V gives CDR1 SNHLY, CDR2 FYNNEI. The CDR3 bases are TGTGCCAGCAGCGAGAACAGGGGGCCGACCTACGAGCAGTACTTC. Protein: CASSENRGPTYEQYF.

This chain connects TRBV10-3 to TRBJ2-1; 8 bases match TRBD1. V shed 6 bases, J shed 4 bases, and the junction held 20 bases outside the gene matches. CDR3 length equals 19 residues. The V gene's germline CDR1 is ENHRY and CDR2 SYGVKD. CDR3 in DNA: TGTGCCATCAGCCCAACGTTTTCCCCAACAGGGGGGAGGTACAATGAGCAGTTCTTC. Amino acid sequence: CAISPTFSPTGGRYNEQFF.

V is TRBV7-9 and J is TRBJ1-1, with 8 bases lining up with TRBD1. Germline assignment: CDR1 SEHNR and CDR2 FQNEAQ (reference sequence). CDR3 length equals 14 residues. J was trimmed by 11 bases and V by 3 bases; bases with no gene match: 11. As DNA, the CDR3 is TGTGCCAGCAGCTTCCCAGGGGGCGCCTGGGAGGCTTTCTTT. Protein product: CASSFPGGAWEAFF.

This chain joins TRBV6-2 or TRBV6-3 and TRBJ2-2; TRBD2 aligns across 10 bases. Germline lookup yields CDR1 MNHEY and CDR2 SVGEGT. The V segment lost 5 bases and the J segment 3 bases; nucleotides outside the gene matches: 6. This CDR3 comprises 16 residues. CDR3 nucleotide sequence: TGTGCCAGCAGTAAGCCTAGCGGGAGATACACCGGGGAGCTGTTTTTT. It translates to CASSKPSGRYTGELFF.

The V and J genes are TRBV5-1 and TRBJ2-1; maybe TRBD1 (6 bases). Germline V gene data show CDR1 as SGHRS and CDR2 as YFSETQ. The CDR3 consists of 14 residues. The V end lost 0 bases, the J end lost 5 bases, and 9 bases lay between the germline ends. The CDR3 protein is CASSLDRANNEQFF. The CDR3 DNA reads TGCGCCAGCAGCTTGGACAGGGCCAACAATGAGCAGTTCTTC.

The genes are TRBV9 and TRBJ2-7; 7 bases match TRBD1. The CDR3 contains 16 residues. Germline trimming cut 5 bases from V and 2 bases from J; bases unmatched to any gene: 13. CDR1 and CDR2 (germline): SGDLS, YYNGEE. CDR3 sequence reads: CASSDEAGTETYEQYF. The CDR3 coding sequence is TGTGCCAGCAGTGACGAAGCCGGGACAGAAACCTACGAGCAGTACTTC.

The chain employs TRBV5-1 and TRBJ2-2, with a tentative D call TRBD1 (6 bases). The CDR3 loop spans 13 amino acids. The V gene lost 3 bases and the J gene lost 5 bases, with 8 bases spanning the gap. Germline V gene data show CDR1 as SGHRS and CDR2 as YFSETQ. CDR3 in amino acids: CASSWGTTGELFF. For the CDR3, the DNA is TGCGCCAGCAGCTGGGGGACAACCGGGGAGCTGTTTTTT.

This clone showed up just once. The rearrangement uses TRBV5-6 and TRBJ2-3, with 8 bases that match TRBD2. The trim removed 5 bases at V and 1 base at J, leaving 15 bases unmatched. The length of the CDR3 is 18 residues. Germline CDR1 SGHDT, CDR2 YYEEEE. In DNA form, the CDR3 reads TGTGCCAGCAGTTTGAGAATTAGCGGGGCTTCGGGCACAGATACGCAGTATTTT. Translating it yields CASSLRISGASGTDTQYF. The full variable domain, rest sourced from reference TRBV5-6 and TRBJ2-3, is DAGVTQSPTHLIKTRGQQVTLRCSPKSGHDTVSWYQQALGQGPQFIFQYYEEEERQRGNFPDRFSGHQFPNYSSELNVNALLLGDSALYLCASSLRISGASGTDTQYFGPGTRLTVL.

The chain joins TRBV7-2 to TRBJ2-3; tentative D call: TRBD2 (6 bases). Germline CDR1 reads SGHTA; CDR2 reads FQGNSA. The CDR3 totals 14 residues. Deletions cut 7 bases from V and 1 base from J, with 12 bases between. This CDR3 is CASIPGLGTDTQYF. The CDR3 DNA is TGTGCCAGCATCCCGGGACTGGGCACAGATACGCAGTATTTT.

Points on this clone: At one end the junction does not follow the germline gene, possibly because of a read error. This chain joins TRBV6-1 and TRBJ2-4; D perhaps matches TRBD2 (5 bases). The CDR3 is 12 amino acids. Germline values: CDR1 MNHNS, CDR2 SASEGT. CDR3 sequence reads: CASSDRSARAHF. The CDR3 nucleotides are TGTGCCAGCAGTGACAGGTCTGCGCGGGCCCACTTC.

The chain is built from TRBV15 and TRBJ1-1, with D hard to call. Trimming took off 2 bases at V and 3 bases at J, with 10 bases between the two ends. CDR1 and CDR2 (germline): LNHNV, YYDKDF (reference sequence). CDR3 length: 14 amino acids. CDR3: CATSRRLSDTEAFF. The CDR3 region has the DNA TGTGCCACCAGCAGACGACTTTCCGACACTGAAGCTTTCTTT.

The table lists this clone with a few counts. CDR3 residues: CASSTPSGAGSPLHF. In DNA, the CDR3 is TGTGCCAGCAGTACCCCCTCAGGGGCTGGGTCACCCCTCCACTTT. The genes are TRBV28 and TRBJ1-6, with D possibly TRBD1 on 6 matching bases. The CDR3 sequence is 15 residues long. Trimming removed 5 bases from V and 10 bases from J, with 18 bases in between. CDR1 is MDHEN and CDR2 is SYDVKM in the germline V gene. Full variable domain (rest looked up from reference TRBV28 and TRBJ1-6): DVKVTQSSRYLVKRTGEKVFLECVQDMDHENMFWYRQDPGLGLRLIYFSYDVKMKEKGDIPEGYSVSREKKERFSLILESASTNQTSMYLCASSTPSGAGSPLHFGNGTRLTVT.

The chain links TRBV7-2 to TRBJ2-5; 9 bases map to TRBD2. After removal of 7 bases from V and 5 bases from J, the junction contained 17 bases not matched to a gene. The CDR3 consists of 17 residues. Germline V lookup: CDR1 SGHTA, CDR2 FQGNSA. CDR3 loop: CASTPGLGRGGPETQYF. The CDR3 nucleotides read TGTGCCAGCACCCCCGGTCTAGGGCGGGGGGGCCCGGAGACCCAGTACTTC. The variable domain in full, completed from reference TRBV7-2 and TRBJ2-5, reads GAGVSQSPSNKVTEKGKDVELRCDPISGHTALYWYRQSLGQGLEFLIYFQGNSAPDKSGLPSDRFSAERTGGSVSTLTIQRTQQEDSAVYLCASTPGLGRGGPETQYFGPGTRLLVL.

This clone is a singleton in its sample. V gene TRBV30 combines with J gene TRBJ2-3, with no clear D. The V and J ends lost 4 bases and 1 base respectively, with 6 bases between them. This CDR3 is built from 12 residues. Germline CDR1 is GTSNPN and CDR2 is SVGIG (reference sequence). For the CDR3, the DNA is TGTGCCTGGATCATCCGCACAGATACGCAGTATTTT. It encodes CAWIIRTDTQYF.

V gene TRBV12-5 combines with J gene TRBJ2-3; TRBD1 agrees at 7 bases. Germline CDR1 LGHNT, CDR2 FRNRAP. This CDR3 region has 15 residues. V gave up 4 bases and J gave up 2 bases; unmatched junction bases: 6. The CDR3 is CASGSGQAYTDTQYF. In nucleotides, the CDR3 is TGTGCTAGTGGTTCCGGACAGGCTTACACAGATACGCAGTATTTT.

The chain uses TRBV5-1 and TRBJ2-7; 15 nucleotides match TRBD2. CDR3 length equals 17 residues. The V segment lost 0 bases and the J segment 6 bases; nucleotides outside the gene matches: 7. In germline, CDR1 is SGHRS, CDR2 YFSETQ. The CDR3 DNA is TGCGCCAGCAGCTTGGGGACTAGCGGGGGGGCCTCAAGCGAGCAGTACTTC. This codes for CASSLGTSGGASSEQYF.

The chain is built from TRBV3-1 (or the pseudogene TRBV3-2) and TRBJ1-3, with 7 bases matching TRBD1. Germline lookup yields CDR1 LGHDT and CDR2 YNNKEL (reference sequence). V gave up 4 bases and J gave up 6 bases; unmatched junction bases: 6. CDR3 length: 14 residues. The CDR3 here is CASSPLTGSNTIYF. CDR3 nucleotides: TGTGCCAGCAGCCCCTTGACAGGGTCAAACACCATATATTTT.

This chain joins TRBV28 and TRBJ2-1; D is perhaps TRBD1 (5 bases). CDR1 and CDR2 from the germline V gene are MDHEN and SYDVKM. Trimming left V 5 bases short and J 8 bases short, with 10 bases between. The CDR3 runs 12 residues. Here the CDR3 reads CASSQGSHEQFF. The CDR3, as DNA: TGTGCCAGCAGTCAGGGTAGCCATGAGCAGTTCTTC.

The chain uses TRBV5-1 and TRBJ1-1, with 8 nucleotides matching TRBD1. This CDR3 region has 16 residues. CDR1 and CDR2 (germline): SGHRS, YFSETQ. Trimming cost V 3 bases and J 5 bases; bases outside gene matches: 12. The CDR3 coding sequence is TGCGCCAGCAGCTCAAATTATAACAGGGGGTCGACTGAAGCTTTCTTT. This sequence encodes CASSSNYNRGSTEAFF.

The CDR3: CASSGQGTEAFF. The CDR3 DNA sequence: TGTGCCAGCAGCGGACAGGGAACTGAAGCTTTCTTT. The chain uses TRBV7-9 and TRBJ1-1, with 8 bases that match TRBD1. Unmatched junction bases numbered 1, after V lost 5 bases and J lost 5 bases. The CDR3 extends over 12 amino acids. In germline, CDR1 is SEHNR, CDR2 FQNEAQ (reference sequence).

This clone was detected a few times. V usage is TRBV4-1 and J usage is TRBJ1-6; the match to TRBD1 covers 7 bases. Germline CDR1 and CDR2: MGHRA and YSYEKL. This CDR3 has 17 residues. J gave up 7 bases and V 3 bases, and 12 bases lay outside the gene matches. The CDR3 protein is CASSHITDRVGNSPLHF. CDR3 nucleotides: TGCGCCAGCAGCCATATTACCGACAGGGTAGGGAATTCACCCCTCCACTTT.

V is TRBV28 and J is TRBJ2-1, with 11 positions matching TRBD2. CDR3 length equals 14 residues. Losses at the gene ends were 7 bases for V and 7 bases for J; bases not matched to a gene: 6. CDR1 MDHEN and CDR2 SYDVKM come from the germline V gene. CDR3 region: CASTGTSGRNEQFF. For the CDR3, the DNA is TGTGCCAGCACCGGGACTAGCGGACGGAATGAGCAGTTCTTC.

J is TRBJ2-7 and V is TRBV5-1, with 7 bases that match TRBD2. Trimming cost V 1 base and J 7 bases; bases outside gene matches: 8. This CDR3 comprises 14 residues. Germline assignment: CDR1 SGHRS and CDR2 YFSETQ. The CDR3 spells CASSLWDGGGEQYF. The CDR3 region has the DNA TGCGCCAGCAGCTTGTGGGACGGCGGGGGAGAGCAGTACTTC.

This chain connects TRBV28 to TRBJ1-5, with a weak D call TRBD1 (5 bases). The germline V gene has CDR1 MDHEN and CDR2 SYDVKM. This CDR3 is built from 18 residues. Trimming shortened V by 5 bases and J by 5 bases, and 25 bases separated the two germline ends. The CDR3 DNA reads as TGTGCCAGCAGTACCCCCGGTACGAGACAGATAAGGGATCAGCCCCAGCATTTT. It codes for CASSTPGTRQIRDQPQHF.

The CDR3 coding sequence is TGTGCCAGCAGTTTCCGGGACAGTTCAAGGGACGAGCAGTACTTC. The encoded protein is CASSFRDSSRDEQYF. The genes are TRBV6-5 and TRBJ2-7, with 7 nucleotides matching TRBD1. V gave up 4 bases and J gave up 5 bases; unmatched junction bases: 11. CDR3 length: 15 amino acids. Germline V gives CDR1 MNHEY, CDR2 SVGAGI.

This clone has only one observation. The sample carries other DNA sequences with the same CDR3. V is TRBV7-2 and J is TRBJ2-7; 8 bases are shared with TRBD1. The CDR3 runs 15 residues. Germline loops: CDR1 SGHTA, CDR2 FQGNSA. J lost 4 bases, V lost 0 bases, and 5 bases had no gene match. CDR3 residues: CASSLAAGGGYEQYF. The CDR3 DNA sequence: TGTGCCAGCAGCTTAGCGGCAGGGGGCGGGTACGAGCAGTACTTC.

This clone appeared once. This chain uses TRBV7-2 with TRBJ2-1; 13 nucleotides align to TRBD2. After removal of 5 bases from V and 7 bases from J, the junction contained 5 bases not matched to a gene. CDR1 is SGHTA and CDR2 is FQGNSA in the germline V gene. The CDR3 contains 15 residues. CDR3 bases: TGTGCCAGCAGCGGGGGACTAGCGGGGAAGAATGAGCAGTTCTTC. Protein sequence: CASSGGLAGKNEQFF.

The chain is built from TRBV6-6 and TRBJ1-2; no definite D call. Trimming stripped 4 bases from V and 6 bases from J, with 9 bases between. Germline V CDR1 and CDR2: MNHNY, SVGAGI (reference sequence). The CDR3 length is 12 residues. The CDR3 bases are TGTGCCAGCAGTTTCCTCCCTGATGGCTACACCTTC. This gives the protein CASSFLPDGYTF.